The entry that follows covers one TCR beta chain sequence. What it binds is not known. Germline-derived CDR1 and CDR2 are SGHTA and FQGTGA. V lost 2 bases to trimming and J lost 1 base, with 9 bases between them. The CDR3 is made up of 15 amino acids. The data were taken from a study of cytomegalovirus exposure and HLA in healthy donors. Study-wide background: Of some 400 genotyped donors, 81% clustered with self-reported Caucasian donors.

The study, taken as a whole, reports: Serostatus for CMV was the only available immune exposure information.

A multiplex PCR was run with 60 Vbeta primers and 13 Jbeta primers. In the original analysis: Later work found tens of millions of unique TCR beta chains, with about 10 million shared. Sequencing was performed with immunoSEQ multiplex PCR; in TCRdb, only in-frame clones are kept and a portion is missing. V, J and clone size derive from that table, while D and trimming were established from the DNA sequence. The table shows roughly 120,000 clones, with less than 90% occurring only once. Sample: PBMCs. This clonotype was sampled from a man aged 45-65 years in good health and CMV-seronegative. V gene TRBV7-3 combines with J gene TRBJ2-1; D may be TRBD2 (5 bases). CDR3 coding DNA: TGTGCCAGCAGCTTATCGGGCGGGTCCTACAATGAGCAGTTCTTC. Translating it yields CASSLSGGSYNEQFF.